A selection of T cell receptor beta chains follows, all from one sample in a study of T cell responses to AZD1222 COVID-19 vaccine. Profiled with immunoSEQ multiplex PCR; TCRdb holds only in-frame clones, not every one. Of some 120,000 clones in the sample, roughly 93% were seen once. This specimen was peripheral blood, taken on day 0 of AZD1222 vaccination. These receptors were collected from an adult in good health. Both conserved end residues are trimmed from each CDR3. Fields, in order: J gene, V gene, CDR3 protein.

TRBJ2-1 TRBV5-6 ASSLYRTTCDEQF
TRBJ2-7 TRBV6-5 ASSPWGAPYEQY
TRBJ2-3 TRBV6-4 ASSEGLDTQY
TRBJ2-7 TRBV28 ASRTSGYEQY
TRBJ2-2 TRBV4-1 ASSSTAISTGELF
TRBJ2-1 TRBV28 ASMPIGENNEQF
TRBJ2-7 TRBV3-1/TRBV3-2 ASSPPRTWPRPYEQY
TRBJ2-2 TRBV4-2 ASSQGALGLSLGPGELF
TRBJ1-5 TRBV18 ASSPKGALDQPQH
TRBJ1-2 TRBV18 ASSSGSNYGYT
TRBJ1-1 TRBV10-2 ASSTGGTDTEAF
TRBJ2-1 TRBV7-3 ASSATSVYNEQF
TRBJ1-4 TRBV11-2 ASSLSRPEGNEKLF
TRBJ2-5 TRBV29-1 SVVGQKTETQY
TRBJ1-6 TRBV19 ASSMGRFRNSPLH
TRBJ1-4 TRBV5-5 ASSLVPVLNEKLF
TRBJ1-2 TRBV2 ASSRLSGNYGYT
TRBJ1-5 TRBV18 ASSEEVDNQPQH
TRBJ1-2 TRBV28 ASSLLPTGVNYGYT
TRBJ2-7 TRBV21-1 ASSPGHKFALDEQY
TRBJ2-5 TRBV7-9 ASTPGETQY
TRBJ2-4 TRBV13 ASSLDGEGSDIQY
TRBJ2-3 TRBV13 ASSLGTSGTDTQY
TRBJ1-1 TRBV6-5 ASSLTSVTEAF
TRBJ2-1 TRBV20-1 SASGTSGSINEQF
TRBJ2-1 TRBV7-2 ASSLVNYRGYNEQF
TRBJ1-2 TRBV10-1 ASSEASPHGYT
TRBJ1-1 TRBV7-9 ASSSTNTEAF
TRBJ2-2 TRBV7-3 ASSLRNTGELF
TRBJ1-1 TRBV30 AWSVLGEAF
TRBJ1-1 TRBV7-8 ASSRGQQNTEAF
TRBJ2-7 TRBV7-9 ASSQQGAGYEQY
TRBJ2-1 TRBV6-5 ASTQSSYNEQF
TRBJ2-7 TRBV18 ASSPGTGYEQY
TRBJ2-2 TRBV30 AWSPRSVRTGELF
TRBJ2-1 TRBV4-2 ASSQDRISGTEQF
TRBJ2-1 TRBV2 ASSESSGDYNEQF
TRBJ1-5 TRBV27 ASSWGGDGQPQH
TRBJ2-3 TRBV19 ASSIGWTSGYNTDTQY
TRBJ2-7 TRBV7-8 ASSLLAGLSYEQY
TRBJ1-4 TRBV23-1 ASSQPTGTNEKLF
TRBJ2-2 TRBV27 ASSLEGLAGPTGELF
TRBJ2-2 TRBV28 ASSFIDRGPLTGELF
TRBJ1-3 TRBV6-6 ASSLMRQGQSGNTIY
TRBJ1-5 TRBV6-4 ASRTGYVGRWYSNQPQH
TRBJ2-6 TRBV24-1 ATSDWGLSGANVLT
TRBJ2-7 TRBV11-2 ASSLDLGQGHEQY
TRBJ2-7 TRBV27 ASSLSAGSGTYEQY
TRBJ2-2 TRBV9 ASSPAGFANTGELF
TRBJ2-3 TRBV28 ASSRVGGTDTQY
TRBJ2-1 TRBV5-6 ASSLSVVKDEQF